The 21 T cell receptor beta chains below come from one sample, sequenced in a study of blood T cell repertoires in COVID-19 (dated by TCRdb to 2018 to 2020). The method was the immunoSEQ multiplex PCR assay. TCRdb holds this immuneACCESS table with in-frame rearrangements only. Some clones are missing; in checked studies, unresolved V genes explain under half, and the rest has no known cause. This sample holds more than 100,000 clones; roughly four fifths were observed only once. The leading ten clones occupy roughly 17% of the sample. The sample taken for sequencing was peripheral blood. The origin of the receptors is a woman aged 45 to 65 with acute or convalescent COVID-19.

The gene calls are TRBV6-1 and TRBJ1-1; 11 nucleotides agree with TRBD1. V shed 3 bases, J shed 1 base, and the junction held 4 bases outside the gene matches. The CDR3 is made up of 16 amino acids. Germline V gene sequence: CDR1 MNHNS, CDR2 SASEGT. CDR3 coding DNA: TGTGCCAGCAGTGACCCTGGACAGGGGGCGAACACTGAAGCTTTCTTT. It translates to CASSDPGQGANTEAFF.

CDR3 protein: CASSQEVKGTGTF. The CDR3 DNA follows: TGCGCCAGCAGCCAAGAAGTAAAGGGAACGGGGACCTTC. J is TRBJ1-2 and V is TRBV4-1; D gene ambiguous. V was shortened by 0 bases and J by 14 bases, with 16 bases between the two germline ends. CDR3 length: 13 amino acids. In germline, CDR1 is MGHRA, CDR2 YSYEKL.

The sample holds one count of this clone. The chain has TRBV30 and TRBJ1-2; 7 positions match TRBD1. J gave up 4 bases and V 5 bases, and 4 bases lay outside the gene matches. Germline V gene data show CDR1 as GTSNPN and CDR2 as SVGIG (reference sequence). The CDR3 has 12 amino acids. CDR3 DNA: TGTGCCTGGGCAGGGGGTCCCTATGGCTACACCTTC. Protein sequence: CAWAGGPYGYTF.

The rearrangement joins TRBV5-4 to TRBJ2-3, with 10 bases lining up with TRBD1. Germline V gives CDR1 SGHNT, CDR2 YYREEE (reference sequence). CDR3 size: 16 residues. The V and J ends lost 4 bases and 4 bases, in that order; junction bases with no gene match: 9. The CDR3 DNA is TGTGCCAGCAGCCCGAGGGACAGGGGCAGCGCAGATACGCAGTATTTT. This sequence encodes CASSPRDRGSADTQYF.

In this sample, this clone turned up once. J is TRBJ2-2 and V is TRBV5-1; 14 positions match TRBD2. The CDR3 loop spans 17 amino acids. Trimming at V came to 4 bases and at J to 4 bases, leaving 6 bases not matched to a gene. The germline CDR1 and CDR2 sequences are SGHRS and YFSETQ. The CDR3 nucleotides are TGCGCCAGCAGCCCGGCGACTAGCGGGGGGGGCACCGGGGAGCTGTTTTTT. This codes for CASSPATSGGGTGELFF.

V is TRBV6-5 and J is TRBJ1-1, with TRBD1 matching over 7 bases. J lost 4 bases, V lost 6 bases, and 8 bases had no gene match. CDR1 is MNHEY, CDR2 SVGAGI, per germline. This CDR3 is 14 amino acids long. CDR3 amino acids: CASSRQGTSTEAFF. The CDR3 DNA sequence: TGTGCCAGCAGCCGACAGGGAACAAGCACTGAAGCTTTCTTT.

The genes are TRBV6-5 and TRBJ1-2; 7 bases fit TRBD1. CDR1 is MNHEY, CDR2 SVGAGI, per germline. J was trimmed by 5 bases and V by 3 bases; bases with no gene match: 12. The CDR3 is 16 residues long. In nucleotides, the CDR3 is TGTGCCAGCAGTTATTCAGGAACAGGGGCGTCTTATGGCTACACCTTC. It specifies CASSYSGTGASYGYTF.

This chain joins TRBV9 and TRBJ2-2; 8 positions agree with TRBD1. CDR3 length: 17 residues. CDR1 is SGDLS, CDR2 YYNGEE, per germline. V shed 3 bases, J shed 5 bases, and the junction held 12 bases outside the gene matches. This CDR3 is CASSAPRRQGRTGELFF. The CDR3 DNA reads TGTGCCAGCAGCGCCCCCCGCCGACAGGGGCGGACCGGGGAGCTGTTTTTT.

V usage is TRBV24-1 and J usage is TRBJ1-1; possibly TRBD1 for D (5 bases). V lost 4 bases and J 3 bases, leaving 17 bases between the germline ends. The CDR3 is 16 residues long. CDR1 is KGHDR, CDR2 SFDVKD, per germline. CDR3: CATSEYWTWCDTEAFF. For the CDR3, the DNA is TGTGCCACCAGTGAGTACTGGACATGGTGCGACACTGAAGCTTTCTTT.

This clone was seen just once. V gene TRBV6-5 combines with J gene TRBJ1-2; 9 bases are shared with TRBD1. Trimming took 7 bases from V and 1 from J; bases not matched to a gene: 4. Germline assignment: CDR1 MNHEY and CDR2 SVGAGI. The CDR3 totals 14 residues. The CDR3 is CASIRQGGNYGYTF. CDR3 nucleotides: TGTGCCAGCATTAGACAGGGGGGTAACTATGGCTACACCTTC.

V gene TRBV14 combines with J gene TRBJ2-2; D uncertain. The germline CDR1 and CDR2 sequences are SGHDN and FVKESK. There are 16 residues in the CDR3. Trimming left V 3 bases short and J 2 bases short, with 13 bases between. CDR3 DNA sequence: TGTGCCAGCAGCCACGTGGGCCGAGAAAACACCGGGGAGCTGTTTTTT. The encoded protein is CASSHVGRENTGELFF.

CDR3 sequence: CASSLGDRGGYF. CDR3 in DNA: TGTGCCAGCAGTTTAGGGGACAGAGGCGGGTATTTT. V and J are TRBV28 and TRBJ2-3, with 7 bases that match TRBD1. V was clipped by 2 bases and J by 14 bases; unmatched bases: 7. Germline CDR1 is MDHEN and CDR2 is SYDVKM. This CDR3 has 12 residues. The full variable domain, with the rest looked up from reference TRBV28 and TRBJ2-3, is DVKVTQSSRYLVKRTGEKVFLECVQDMDHENMFWYRQDPGLGLRLIYFSYDVKMKEKGDIPEGYSVSREKKERFSLILESASTNQTSMYLCASSLGDRGGYFGPGTRLTVL.

The CDR3 region is CAISESGQGAKFF. DNA of the CDR3: TGTGCCATCAGTGAGTCCGGACAGGGGGCGAAGTTCTTC. The chain joins TRBV10-3 to TRBJ2-1; TRBD1 agrees at 11 bases. After removal of 0 bases from V and 14 bases from J, the junction contained 3 bases not matched to a gene. The CDR3 spans 13 residues. Germline V gene lookup returns CDR1 ENHRY and CDR2 SYGVKD.

CDR3 residues: CSVERRQGNTEAFF. CDR3 DNA sequence: TGCAGCGTTGAACGTCGACAGGGGAACACTGAAGCTTTCTTT. The V and J genes are TRBV29-1 and TRBJ1-1, with 7 bases that match TRBD1. After removal of 2 bases from V and 1 base from J, the junction contained 4 bases not matched to a gene. Per the germline V gene, CDR1 is SQVTM and CDR2 is ANQGSEA. This CDR3 comprises 14 residues.

Written as DNA, the CDR3 is TGTGCCTGGAGCTCAAGAGCCGGAAACACCATATATTTT. Translated: CAWSSRAGNTIYF. This chain uses TRBV30 with TRBJ1-3; D remains unclear. The length of the CDR3 is 13 residues. V lost 3 bases to trimming and J lost 4 bases, with 10 bases between them. The germline V gene encodes CDR1 GTSNPN and CDR2 SVGIG (reference sequence).

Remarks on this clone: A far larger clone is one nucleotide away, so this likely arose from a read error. Here the CDR3 reads CASSRTGGDYGYTF. As DNA, the CDR3 is TGTGCCAGCAGCCGGACAGGGGGCGACTATGGCTACACCTTC. The chain has TRBV7-8 and TRBJ1-2, with 11 positions matching TRBD1. This CDR3 spans 14 amino acids. Germline V CDR1 and CDR2: SGHVS, FQNEAQ. With V trimmed by 5 bases and J by 3 bases, 2 bases remained unmatched.

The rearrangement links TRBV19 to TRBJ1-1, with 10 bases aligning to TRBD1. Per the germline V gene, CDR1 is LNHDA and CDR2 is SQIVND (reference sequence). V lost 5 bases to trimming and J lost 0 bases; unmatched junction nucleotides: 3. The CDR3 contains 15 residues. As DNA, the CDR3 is TGTGCCAGTAGTCTCGGGACAGGGGTGAACACTGAAGCTTTCTTT. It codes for CASSLGTGVNTEAFF.

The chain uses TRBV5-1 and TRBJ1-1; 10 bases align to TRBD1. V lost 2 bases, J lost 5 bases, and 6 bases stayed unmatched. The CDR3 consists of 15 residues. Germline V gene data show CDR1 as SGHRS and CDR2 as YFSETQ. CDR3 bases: TGCGCCAGCAGCTTACGACAGGGGGCATTTACTGAAGCTTTCTTT. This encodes CASSLRQGAFTEAFF.

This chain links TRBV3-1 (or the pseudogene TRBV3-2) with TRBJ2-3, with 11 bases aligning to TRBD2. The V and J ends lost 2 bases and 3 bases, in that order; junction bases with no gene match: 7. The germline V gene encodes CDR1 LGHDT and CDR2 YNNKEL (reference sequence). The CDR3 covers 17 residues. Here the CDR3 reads CASSQSGTSGGTDTQYF. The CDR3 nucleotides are TGTGCCAGCAGCCAAAGTGGGACTAGCGGTGGAACAGATACGCAGTATTTT.

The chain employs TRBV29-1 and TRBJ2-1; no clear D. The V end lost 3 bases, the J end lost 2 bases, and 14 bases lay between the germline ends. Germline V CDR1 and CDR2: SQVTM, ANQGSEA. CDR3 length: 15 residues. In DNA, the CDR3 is TGCAGCGTTGATATAACTTTAAACCCCTACAATGAGCAGTTCTTC. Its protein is CSVDITLNPYNEQFF.

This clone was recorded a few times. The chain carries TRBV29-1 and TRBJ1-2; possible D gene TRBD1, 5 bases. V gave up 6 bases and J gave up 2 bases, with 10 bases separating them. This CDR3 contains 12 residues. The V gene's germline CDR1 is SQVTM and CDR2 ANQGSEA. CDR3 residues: CSVRQTNYGYTF. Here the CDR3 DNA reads TGCAGCGTCCGACAGACAAACTATGGCTACACCTTC. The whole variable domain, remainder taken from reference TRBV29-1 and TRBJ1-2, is SAVISQKPSRDICQRGTSLTIQCQVDSQVTMMFWYRQQPGQSLTLIATANQGSEATYESGFVIDKFPISRPNLTFSTLTVSNMSPEDSSIYLCSVRQTNYGYTFGSGTRLTVV.